A selection of T cell receptor beta chains follows, all from one sample in a study of T cell repertoires in cytomegalovirus infection. MiXCR, run by TCRdb on the reads, gives a single entry per CDR3 protein. The sample yields 740,000 or so distinct CDR3 sequences, about a third seen once. Sequenced: PBMCs. These receptors all come from a human donor in good health (CMV status not recorded). Some clones in this sample may be carry-over from other donors' samples. Both conserved end residues are trimmed from each CDR3.

TRBV15,ATSSPTGAQPQH
TRBV24-1,ATSESRGTGELF
TRBV5-5,ASSYLAGGSVDTQY
TRBV6-1,AAGGSRTEAF
TRBV12-3/TRBV12-4,ASMRGTGVYEQY
TRBV27,ASSIGQSSYEQY
TRBV7-9,ASSLGTATADNGYT
TRBV11-2,ASSSNRGLYEQY
TRBV27,ASSLSIPPNYGYT
TRBV25-1,ASSEYLIGEQY
TRBV2,ASSEGLSLF
TRBV29-1,SVEPGQGGVTQY
TRBV7-9,ASSLGGSNYCYT
TRBV11-2,ASQEEGYGYT
TRBV7-2,ASSLGGQGSGTQY
TRBV12-3/TRBV12-4,ASREVQGNTYNEQF
TRBV6-5,ASSYSRDTTYGYT
TRBV12-3/TRBV12-4,ASSLGAGQGESYNEQF
TRBV20-1,SDGRGFAEAF
TRBV29-1,SVGSSVREGTYNEQF
TRBV12-3/TRBV12-4,ASSSTGFGYGYT
TRBV9,ASSVDSGGAAGELF
TRBV28,ASSLLLAGDYNEQF
TRBV14,ASSVAVLHEQF
TRBV4-2,ASSQPGKDSDYGYT
TRBV6-4,ASSNQREPDTHY
TRBV10-3,ATGLAGGIYEQY
TRBV28,ASSSPHERDTGELF
TRBV6-1,ASILQGKNTEAF
TRBV6-8,ASSPRRTGALNYGYP
TRBV7-6,ASSFVSGNSPLH
TRBV19,ASSIDPGGYT
TRBV6-1,ASMTGDQPQH
TRBV7-9,ASSLAGEQPQH
TRBV7-6,ASSPKGLAYETQY
TRBV7-6,ASSTPSVGGSYEQY
TRBV7-6,ASSSKIGAGVNTEAF
TRBV20-1,SATDRGLHSPLH
TRBV5-8,ASSLKLGEAF
TRBV7-9,ASSFFVGSYTEAF